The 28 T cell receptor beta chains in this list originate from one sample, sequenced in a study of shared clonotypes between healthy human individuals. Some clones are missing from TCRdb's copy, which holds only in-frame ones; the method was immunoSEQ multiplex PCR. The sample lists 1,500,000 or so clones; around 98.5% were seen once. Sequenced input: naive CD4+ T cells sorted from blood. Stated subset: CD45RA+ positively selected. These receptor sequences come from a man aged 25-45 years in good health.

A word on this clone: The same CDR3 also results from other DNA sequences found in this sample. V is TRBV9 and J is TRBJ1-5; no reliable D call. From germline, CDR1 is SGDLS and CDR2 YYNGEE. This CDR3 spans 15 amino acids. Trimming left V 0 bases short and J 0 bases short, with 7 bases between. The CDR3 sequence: CASSVGQNSNQPQHF. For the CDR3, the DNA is TGTGCCAGCAGCGTAGGGCAAAATAGCAATCAGCCCCAGCATTTT.

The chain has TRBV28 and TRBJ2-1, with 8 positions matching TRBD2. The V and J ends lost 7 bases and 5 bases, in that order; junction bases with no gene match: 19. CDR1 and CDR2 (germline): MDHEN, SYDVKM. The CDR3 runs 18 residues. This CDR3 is CASIRVLVFAGGDNEQFF. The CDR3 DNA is TGTGCCAGCATCAGGGTGTTAGTTTTTGCGGGAGGAGACAATGAGCAGTTCTTC.

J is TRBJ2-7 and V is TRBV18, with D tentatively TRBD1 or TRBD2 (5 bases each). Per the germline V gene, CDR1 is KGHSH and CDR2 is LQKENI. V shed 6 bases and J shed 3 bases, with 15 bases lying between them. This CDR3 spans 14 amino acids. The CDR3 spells CASSAGGTDYEQYF. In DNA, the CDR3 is TGTGCCAGCTCCGCAGGTGGGACGGACTACGAGCAGTACTTC.

CDR3 DNA: TGTGCCAGCTCACCAGCCCTCTCGAACACCGGGGAGCTGTTTTTT. Translated: CASSPALSNTGELFF. V and J are TRBV18 and TRBJ2-2; D not resolved. V was cut by 2 bases and J by 0 bases, with 7 bases left in between. The CDR3 consists of 15 residues. Germline V gives CDR1 KGHSH, CDR2 LQKENI.

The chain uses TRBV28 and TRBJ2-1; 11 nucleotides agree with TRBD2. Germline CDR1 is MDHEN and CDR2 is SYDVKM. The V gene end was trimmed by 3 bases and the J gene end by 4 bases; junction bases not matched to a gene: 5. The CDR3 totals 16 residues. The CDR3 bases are TGTGCCAGCAGTTTCATACTAGCGGGGGTTTACAATGAGCAGTTCTTC. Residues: CASSFILAGVYNEQFF.

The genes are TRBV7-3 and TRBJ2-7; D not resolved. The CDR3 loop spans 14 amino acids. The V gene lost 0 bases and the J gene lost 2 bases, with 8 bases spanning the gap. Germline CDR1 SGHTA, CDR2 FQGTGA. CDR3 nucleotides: TGTGCCAGCAGCTTAACAGCCGGACCCTACGAGCAGTACTTC. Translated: CASSLTAGPYEQYF.

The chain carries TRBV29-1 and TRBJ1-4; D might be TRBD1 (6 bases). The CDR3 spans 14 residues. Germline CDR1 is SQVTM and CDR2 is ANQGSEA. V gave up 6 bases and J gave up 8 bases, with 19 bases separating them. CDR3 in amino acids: CSVLGRGQPEKLFF. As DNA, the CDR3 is TGCAGCGTCTTGGGCCGGGGGCAACCCGAAAAACTGTTTTTT.

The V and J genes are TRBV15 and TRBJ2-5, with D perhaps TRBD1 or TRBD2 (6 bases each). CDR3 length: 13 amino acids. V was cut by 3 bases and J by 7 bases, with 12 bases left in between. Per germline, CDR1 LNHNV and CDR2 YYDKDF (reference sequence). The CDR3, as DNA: TGTGCCACCAGCAGTACACAGGGAGGGACCCAGTACTTC. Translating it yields CATSSTQGGTQYF.

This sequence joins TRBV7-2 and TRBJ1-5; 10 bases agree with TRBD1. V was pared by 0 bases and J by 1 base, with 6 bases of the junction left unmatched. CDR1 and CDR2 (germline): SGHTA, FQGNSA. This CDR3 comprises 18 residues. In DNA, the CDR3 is TGTGCCAGCAGCTTAGCCGGACCGGGACAGGGGAGCAATCAGCCCCAGCATTTT. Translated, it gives CASSLAGPGQGSNQPQHF. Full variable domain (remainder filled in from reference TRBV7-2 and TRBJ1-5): GAGVSQSPSNKVTEKGKDVELRCDPISGHTALYWYRQSLGQGLEFLIYFQGNSAPDKSGLPSDRFSAERTGGSVSTLTIQRTQQEDSAVYLCASSLAGPGQGSNQPQHFGDGTRLSIL.

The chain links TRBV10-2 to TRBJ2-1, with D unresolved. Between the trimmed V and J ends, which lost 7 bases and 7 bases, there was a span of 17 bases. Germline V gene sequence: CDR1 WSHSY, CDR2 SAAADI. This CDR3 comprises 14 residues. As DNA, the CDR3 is TGCGCCAGCATTGTGGACCCAACTCGTAATGAGCAGTTCTTC. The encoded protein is CASIVDPTRNEQFF.

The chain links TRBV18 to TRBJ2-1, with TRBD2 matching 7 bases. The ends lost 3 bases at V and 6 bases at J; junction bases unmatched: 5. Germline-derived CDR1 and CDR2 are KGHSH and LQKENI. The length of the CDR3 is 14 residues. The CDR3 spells CASSPQTSANEQFF. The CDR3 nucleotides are TGTGCCAGCTCACCGCAAACTAGCGCCAATGAGCAGTTCTTC.

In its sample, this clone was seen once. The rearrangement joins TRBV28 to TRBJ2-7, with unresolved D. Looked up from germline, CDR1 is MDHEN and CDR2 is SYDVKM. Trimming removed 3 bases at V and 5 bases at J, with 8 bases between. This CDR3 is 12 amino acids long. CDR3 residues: CASSFRRNEQYF. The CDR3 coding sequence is TGTGCCAGCAGTTTTAGACGGAACGAGCAGTACTTC.

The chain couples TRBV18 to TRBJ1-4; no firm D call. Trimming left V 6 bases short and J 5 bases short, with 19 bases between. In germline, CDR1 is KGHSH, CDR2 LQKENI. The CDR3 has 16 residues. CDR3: CASSPPSAGSNEKLFF. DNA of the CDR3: TGTGCCAGCTCTCCCCCCTCGGCCGGCTCAAATGAAAAACTGTTTTTT.

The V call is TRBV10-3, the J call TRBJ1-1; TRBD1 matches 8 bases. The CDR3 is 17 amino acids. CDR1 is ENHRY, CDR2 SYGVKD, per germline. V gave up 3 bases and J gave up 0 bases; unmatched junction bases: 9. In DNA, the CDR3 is TGTGCCATCAGTGAACGTCCAGGGGGCTCGATGAACACTGAAGCTTTCTTT. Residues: CAISERPGGSMNTEAFF.

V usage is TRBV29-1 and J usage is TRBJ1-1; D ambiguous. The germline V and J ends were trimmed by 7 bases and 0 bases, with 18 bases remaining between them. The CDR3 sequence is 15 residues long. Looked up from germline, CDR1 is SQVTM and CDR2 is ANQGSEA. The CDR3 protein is CSAAHYRKMNTEAFF. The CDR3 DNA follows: TGCAGCGCAGCGCACTATCGGAAGATGAACACTGAAGCTTTCTTT.

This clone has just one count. The CDR3 spells CASSVTGTGGHGELFF. The CDR3 nucleotides are TGTGCCAGCAGCGTTACCGGGACAGGGGGCCACGGGGAGCTGTTTTTT. V usage is TRBV11-2 and J usage is TRBJ2-2, with 12 bases lining up with TRBD1. There are 16 residues in the CDR3. Trimming cost V 5 bases and J 7 bases; bases outside gene matches: 8. Germline V gene sequence: CDR1 SGHAT, CDR2 FQNNGV.

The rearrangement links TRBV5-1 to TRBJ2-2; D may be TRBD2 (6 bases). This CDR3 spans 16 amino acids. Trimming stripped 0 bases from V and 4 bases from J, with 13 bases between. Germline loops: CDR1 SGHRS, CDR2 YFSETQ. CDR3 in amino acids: CASSLGASASTGELFF. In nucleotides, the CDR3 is TGCGCCAGCAGCTTGGGGGCTAGCGCGAGCACCGGGGAGCTGTTTTTT.

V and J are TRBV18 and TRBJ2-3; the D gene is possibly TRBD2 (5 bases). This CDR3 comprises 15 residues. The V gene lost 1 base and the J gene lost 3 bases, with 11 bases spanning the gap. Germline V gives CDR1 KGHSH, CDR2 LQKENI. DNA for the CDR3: TGTGCCAGCTCACCACAGTCGAGGACTACAGATACGCAGTATTTT. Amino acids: CASSPQSRTTDTQYF.

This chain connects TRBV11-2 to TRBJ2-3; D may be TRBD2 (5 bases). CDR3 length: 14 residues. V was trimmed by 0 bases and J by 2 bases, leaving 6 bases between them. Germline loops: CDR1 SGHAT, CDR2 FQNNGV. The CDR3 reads CASSLETTTDTQYF. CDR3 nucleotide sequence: TGTGCCAGCAGCTTAGAGACTACCACAGATACGCAGTATTTT.

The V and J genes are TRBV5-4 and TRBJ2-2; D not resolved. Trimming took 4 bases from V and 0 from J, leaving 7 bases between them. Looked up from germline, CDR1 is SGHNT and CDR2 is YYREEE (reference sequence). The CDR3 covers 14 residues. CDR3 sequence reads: CASSPDANTGELFF. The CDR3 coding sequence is TGTGCCAGCAGCCCAGACGCGAACACCGGGGAGCTGTTTTTT. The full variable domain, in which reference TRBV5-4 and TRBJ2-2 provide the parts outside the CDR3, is ETGVTQSPTHLIKTRGQQVTLRCSSQSGHNTVSWYQQALGQGPQFIFQYYREEENGRGNFPPRFSGLQFPNYSSELNVNALELDDSALYLCASSPDANTGELFFGEGSRLTVL.

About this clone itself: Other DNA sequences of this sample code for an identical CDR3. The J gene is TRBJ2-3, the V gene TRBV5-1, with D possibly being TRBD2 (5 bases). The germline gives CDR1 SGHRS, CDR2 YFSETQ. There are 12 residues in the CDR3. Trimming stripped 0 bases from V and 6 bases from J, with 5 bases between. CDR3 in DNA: TGCGCCAGCAGCTTGGGCGGGGATACGCAGTATTTT. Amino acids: CASSLGGDTQYF.

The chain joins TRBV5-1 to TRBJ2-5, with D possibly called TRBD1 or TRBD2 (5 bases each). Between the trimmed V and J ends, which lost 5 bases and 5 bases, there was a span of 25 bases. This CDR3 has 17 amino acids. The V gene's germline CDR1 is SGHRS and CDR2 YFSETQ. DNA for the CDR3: TGCGCCAGCAGAGGTGGGAGCAGGGACCCAGCCGGGGAGACCCAGTACTTC. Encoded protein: CASRGGSRDPAGETQYF.

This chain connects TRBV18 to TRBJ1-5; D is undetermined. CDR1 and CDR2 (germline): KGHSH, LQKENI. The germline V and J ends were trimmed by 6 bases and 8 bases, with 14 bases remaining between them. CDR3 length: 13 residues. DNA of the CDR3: TGTGCCAGCTCCCCGGGGTCAGACGAGCCCCAGCATTTT. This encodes CASSPGSDEPQHF.

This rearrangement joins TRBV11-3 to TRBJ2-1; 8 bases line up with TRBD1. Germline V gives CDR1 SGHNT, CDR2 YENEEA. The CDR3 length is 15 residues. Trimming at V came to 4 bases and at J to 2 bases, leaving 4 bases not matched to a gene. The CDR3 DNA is TGTGCCAGCAGCTCCCGGGACAGGCCCTACAATGAGCAGTTCTTC. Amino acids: CASSSRDRPYNEQFF. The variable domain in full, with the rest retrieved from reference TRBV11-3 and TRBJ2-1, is EAGVVQSPRYKIIEKKQPVAFWCNPISGHNTLYWYLQNLGQGPELLIRYENEEAVDDSQLPKDRFSAERLKGVDSTLKIQPAELGDSAVYLCASSSRDRPYNEQFFGPGTRLTVL.

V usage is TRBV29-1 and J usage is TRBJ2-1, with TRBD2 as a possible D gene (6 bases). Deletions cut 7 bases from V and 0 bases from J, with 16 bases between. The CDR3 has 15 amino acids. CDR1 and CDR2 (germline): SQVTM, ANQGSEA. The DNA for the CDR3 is TGCAGCGGGTGGGATAGCGGAAGCTCCTACAATGAGCAGTTCTTC. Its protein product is CSGWDSGSSYNEQFF.

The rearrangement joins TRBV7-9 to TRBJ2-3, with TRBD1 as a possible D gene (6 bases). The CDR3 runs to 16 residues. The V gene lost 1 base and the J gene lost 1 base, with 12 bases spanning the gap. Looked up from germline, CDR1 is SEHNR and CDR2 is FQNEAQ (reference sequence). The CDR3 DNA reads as TGTGCCAGCAGCTTAGTAGGGACAACGCGCACAGATACGCAGTATTTT. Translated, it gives CASSLVGTTRTDTQYF.

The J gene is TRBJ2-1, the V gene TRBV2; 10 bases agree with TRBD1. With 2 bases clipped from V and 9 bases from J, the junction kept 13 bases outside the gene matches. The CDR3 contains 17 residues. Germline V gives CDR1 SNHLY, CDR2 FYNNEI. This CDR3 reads CASSENAGQGIRGEQFF. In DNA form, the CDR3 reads TGTGCCAGCAGTGAAAATGCGGGACAGGGGATTAGGGGTGAGCAGTTCTTC. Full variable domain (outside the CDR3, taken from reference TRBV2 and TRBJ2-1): EPEVTQTPSHQVTQMGQEVILRCVPISNHLYFYWYRQILGQKVEFLVSFYNNEISEKSEIFDDQFSVERPDGSNFTLKIRSTKLEDSAMYFCASSENAGQGIRGEQFFGPGTRLTVL.

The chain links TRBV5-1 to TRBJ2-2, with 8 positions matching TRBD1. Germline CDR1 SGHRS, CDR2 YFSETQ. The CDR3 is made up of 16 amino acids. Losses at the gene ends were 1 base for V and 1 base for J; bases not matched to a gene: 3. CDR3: CASSLHGTGNTGELFF. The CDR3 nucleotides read TGCGCCAGCAGCTTGCACGGGACAGGGAACACCGGGGAGCTGTTTTTT.